This TCR beta chain was sequenced during a study of post-analysis software for immune sequencing data. About the research overall: Multiple sclerosis in the patients followed relapsing-remitting, secondary progressive and progressive-relapsing courses.

The CDR3 covers 11 residues. Trimming shortened V by 7 bases and J by 2 bases, and 8 bases separated the two germline ends. CDR1 and CDR2 from the germline V gene are SQVTM and ANQGSEA. This clonotype has a handful of counts. No antigen is known for it. General study points: Those with multiple sclerosis, the patient group, showed significantly lower normalized Chao1 diversity than controls. Controls showed lower frequencies than patients for roughly five TRBV segments, and TRBV5-6, TRBV5-1 and TRBV20-1 were among these. Samples sharing a preparation batch grouped tightly together when assessed by F measure.

Prepared libraries of TCR beta cDNA carried unique molecular identifiers. Between about 1 and 11 million T cells gave rise to approximately 520,000 cDNA molecules. Via MiXCR, TCRdb re-called the PCR reads, giving one row per CDR3 protein. The sample yields about 500,000 distinct CDR3 sequences, 40% to 55% seen once. The TCR was taken from a girl aged 10 to 17 with multiple sclerosis. V usage is TRBV29-1 and J usage is TRBJ1-2; no clear D. Sample: blood. The CDR3 nucleotides are TGCAGCGCCGGAGCCAACTATGGCTACACCTTC. It translates to CSAGANYGYTF.